This record covers a single T cell receptor (beta chain). The antigen remains unidentified. This may arise from a read error, as a much more abundant clone is one base away. TCRdb reanalysed the reads using MiXCR and keeps one entry per CDR3 protein. The sample yields 35,000 to 50,000 distinct CDR3 sequences, over 9% seen once. The data were taken from a study of type 1 regulatory T cells. Study as a whole: T-allo10 is a Tr1-enriched, alloantigen-specific CD4 T cell product made in vitro.

Study outcomes and limitations: Compared with non-Tr1 cells, Tr1 cells showed a narrower TCR repertoire.

In germline, CDR1 is LGHDT, CDR2 YNNKEL (reference sequence). The CDR3 has 15 residues. With 4 bases removed from V and 9 bases from J, the gap between germline ends came to 21 bases. The V and J genes are TRBV3-1 and TRBJ2-5; D possibly matches TRBD1 or TRBD2 (6 bases each). Sequences were obtained from cultured non-Tr1 T cells, either the whole culture or a sorted T cell fraction (not recorded which). The clonotype comes from a human donor in good health. CDR3 protein: CASSPSQGLREAQYF. CDR3 bases: TGTGCCAGCAGCCCAAGTCAGGGGCTGAGGGAGGCCCAGTACTTC.